This is a list of T cell receptor beta chains from one sample in a study of T cells after yellow fever vaccination. TCRdb re-called the 5' RACE reads with MiXCR, one entry per CDR3 protein. In the table there are some 560,000 distinct CDR3 sequences, about 15% of which are singletons. Sequencing was performed on PBMCs, taken 5 to 6 days after the first yellow fever vaccination. The receptor source for this set is a man between 18 and 29 years old who received the YFV17D yellow fever vaccine. CDR3s include the opening cysteine and the closing phenylalanine or tryptophan. A D gene is named only where the DNA matches it firmly. The size field is filled for only some rows; it gives once, few, many or a size class.

len: 17
j_gene: TRBJ1-5
v_gene: TRBV7-9
d_gene: TRBD1
abundance: few
CDR3nt: TGTGCCAGCAGCTTAGAGCAGGGGGCCCTTGGAAATCAGCCCCAGCATTTT
CDR3aa: CASSLEQGALGNQPQHF

len: 16
j_gene: TRBJ2-1
v_gene: TRBV7-2
d_gene: TRBD1
abundance: many
CDR3nt: TGTGCCAGCAGCTCCAGGACAGGGGGCTCCTACAATGAGCAGTTCTTC
CDR3aa: CASSSRTGGSYNEQFF

len: 15
j_gene: TRBJ2-3
v_gene: TRBV24-1
d_gene: TRBD2
abundance: -
CDR3nt: TGTGCCACCAGCCTGAGCGGGGGGGCGTCAGATACGCAGTATTTT
CDR3aa: CATSLSGGASDTQYF

len: 16
j_gene: TRBJ2-1
v_gene: TRBV6-1
d_gene: -
abundance: -
CDR3nt: TGTGCCAGCAGTGGGTACACATGGAACTCCTACAATGAGCAGTTCTTC
CDR3aa: CASSGYTWNSYNEQFF

len: 15
j_gene: TRBJ1-4
v_gene: TRBV7-9
d_gene: -
abundance: -
CDR3nt: TGTGCCAGCAGCCCGGTCCAAGCCCCTAATGAAAAACTGTTTTTT
CDR3aa: CASSPVQAPNEKLFF

len: 16
j_gene: TRBJ2-1
v_gene: TRBV29-1
d_gene: TRBD2
abundance: few
CDR3nt: TGCAGCGGGGATAGGACTAGCGGGGGACCTGACAATGAGCAGTTCTTC
CDR3aa: CSGDRTSGGPDNEQFF

len: 15
j_gene: TRBJ2-5
v_gene: TRBV6-2/TRBV6-3
d_gene: TRBD2
abundance: few
CDR3nt: TGTGCCAGCAGCACGAGGCGGGGGGGCCTGGAGACCCAGTACTTC
CDR3aa: CASSTRRGGLETQYF

len: 15
j_gene: TRBJ2-3
v_gene: TRBV5-1
d_gene: -
abundance: -
CDR3nt: TGCGCCAGCAGCTCTACAGGGTCTCGTGGAGATACGCAGTATTTT
CDR3aa: CASSSTGSRGDTQYF

len: 13
j_gene: TRBJ2-5
v_gene: TRBV2
d_gene: -
abundance: few
CDR3nt: TGTGCCAGCGGTTTTGCAGGGTCCGAGACCCAGTACTTC
CDR3aa: CASGFAGSETQYF

len: 19
j_gene: TRBJ1-2
v_gene: TRBV4-1
d_gene: -
abundance: -
CDR3nt: TGCGCCAGCAGCCAAGGCCGACCAACTAAGCCGGGAAACCCTCATGGCTACACCTTC
CDR3aa: CASSQGRPTKPGNPHGYTF

len: 19
j_gene: TRBJ2-1
v_gene: TRBV11-1
d_gene: TRBD1
abundance: -
CDR3nt: TGTGCCAGCAGCGCGGACAGGCTATCACGGGGTTGGAATGAAGGCATGCAGTTCTTC
CDR3aa: CASSADRLSRGWNEGMQFF

len: 15
j_gene: TRBJ2-5
v_gene: TRBV15
d_gene: TRBD1
abundance: few
CDR3nt: TGTGCCACCAGCAGGGAGACAGGGAGAGGAGAGACCCAGTACTTC
CDR3aa: CATSRETGRGETQYF

len: 15
j_gene: TRBJ1-1
v_gene: TRBV27
d_gene: -
abundance: -
CDR3nt: TGTGCCAGCAGTTTGGCCACAGACATGAACACTGAAGCTTTCTTT
CDR3aa: CASSLATDMNTEAFF

len: 16
j_gene: TRBJ2-5
v_gene: TRBV20-1
d_gene: TRBD2
abundance: -
CDR3nt: TGCAGTGCTAGAGATCAGGTAGCGGGGCACAGGGAGACCCAGTACTTC
CDR3aa: CSARDQVAGHRETQYF

len: 15
j_gene: TRBJ2-7
v_gene: TRBV7-2
d_gene: TRBD1
abundance: -
CDR3nt: TGTGCCAGCAGCTTAGCCGGGACAGGGGTCCACGAGCAGTACTTC
CDR3aa: CASSLAGTGVHEQYF

len: 15
j_gene: TRBJ1-4
v_gene: TRBV29-1
d_gene: -
abundance: few
CDR3nt: TGCAGCGTTGAAGATCCCGACAGATATAATGAAAAACTGTTTTTT
CDR3aa: CSVEDPDRYNEKLFF

len: 16
j_gene: TRBJ2-3
v_gene: TRBV4-3
d_gene: TRBD2
abundance: -
CDR3nt: TGCGCCAGCAGCCAGGTTCTAGCGGGGGGGCACGATACGCAGTATTTT
CDR3aa: CASSQVLAGGHDTQYF

len: 14
j_gene: TRBJ2-7
v_gene: TRBV7-2
d_gene: -
abundance: few
CDR3nt: TGTGCCAGCAGCCGGAGACCCAGCTCCTACGAGCAGTACTTC
CDR3aa: CASSRRPSSYEQYF

len: 13
j_gene: TRBJ2-7
v_gene: TRBV20-1
d_gene: -
abundance: many
CDR3nt: TGCAGTGCTAGAGATCGGGGGCCGAATGAGCAGTACTTC
CDR3aa: CSARDRGPNEQYF

len: 18
j_gene: TRBJ2-6
v_gene: TRBV12-3/TRBV12-4
d_gene: TRBD1
abundance: -
CDR3nt: TGTGCCAGCAGGGATCCGGGACAGGGAGTAACTGGGGCCAACGTCCTGACTTTC
CDR3aa: CASRDPGQGVTGANVLTF

len: 13
j_gene: TRBJ1-6
v_gene: TRBV4-2
d_gene: -
abundance: few
CDR3nt: TGTGCCACGAGGGGTTCCTATAATTCACCCCTCCACTTT
CDR3aa: CATRGSYNSPLHF

len: 14
j_gene: TRBJ2-2
v_gene: TRBV5-1
d_gene: -
abundance: -
CDR3nt: TGCGCCAGCAGCCCGAGTGTGACCCGGGGGGAGCTGTTTTTT
CDR3aa: CASSPSVTRGELFF

len: 15
j_gene: TRBJ1-3
v_gene: TRBV7-6
d_gene: -
abundance: -
CDR3nt: TGTGCCAGCAGCCCCCACACGAGCTCTGGAAACACCATATATTTT
CDR3aa: CASSPHTSSGNTIYF

len: 14
j_gene: TRBJ1-2
v_gene: TRBV9
d_gene: -
abundance: few
CDR3nt: TGTGCCAGCAGCGGGACCACAGGGAGCTATGGCTACACCTTC
CDR3aa: CASSGTTGSYGYTF

len: 15
j_gene: TRBJ2-3
v_gene: TRBV18
d_gene: -
abundance: few
CDR3nt: TGTGCCAGCTCACCTCTGGGCAGGGAAATGGGTACGCAGTATTTT
CDR3aa: CASSPLGREMGTQYF

len: 14
j_gene: TRBJ2-7
v_gene: TRBV27
d_gene: -
abundance: -
CDR3nt: TGTGCCAGCAGTTTAGCCGGGACGCCCCGCCAGCAGTACTTC
CDR3aa: CASSLAGTPRQQYF

len: 18
j_gene: TRBJ2-3
v_gene: TRBV7-6
d_gene: TRBD2
abundance: -
CDR3nt: TGTGCCAGCAGCTTAGGCCTAGCGGGGGGTGCTAGCACAGATACGCAGTATTTT
CDR3aa: CASSLGLAGGASTDTQYF

len: 16
j_gene: TRBJ2-5
v_gene: TRBV7-2
d_gene: TRBD1
abundance: few
CDR3nt: TGTGCCAGCAGCCAGATTACAGGGTCACAGGGGGAGACCCAGTACTTC
CDR3aa: CASSQITGSQGETQYF

len: 18
j_gene: TRBJ2-3
v_gene: TRBV3-1
d_gene: -
abundance: -
CDR3nt: TGTGCCACCTCCAAGCCGATCCGCAGGGATCTAGGAACAGATACGCAGTATTTT
CDR3aa: CATSKPIRRDLGTDTQYF

len: 17
j_gene: TRBJ1-2
v_gene: TRBV7-8
d_gene: -
abundance: -
CDR3nt: TGTGCCAGCAGCTTAGATTTCCCAGGAAGGAGAGGCTATGGCTACACCTTC
CDR3aa: CASSLDFPGRRGYGYTF

len: 15
j_gene: TRBJ2-7
v_gene: TRBV5-4
d_gene: -
abundance: few
CDR3nt: TGTGCCAGCAGCTTGGCCTTGCAGGGATCCGACGAGCAGTACTTC
CDR3aa: CASSLALQGSDEQYF

len: 13
j_gene: TRBJ1-6
v_gene: TRBV5-6
d_gene: -
abundance: -
CDR3nt: TGTGCCAGCAGCTTGGCCGGGGGATCACCCCTCCACTTT
CDR3aa: CASSLAGGSPLHF

len: 17
j_gene: TRBJ2-2
v_gene: TRBV6-5
d_gene: -
abundance: -
CDR3nt: TGTGCCAGCAGTTACAGCCAAGGAGGGCCGAACACCGGGGAGCTGTTTTTT
CDR3aa: CASSYSQGGPNTGELFF